The sequence of this TCR beta chain was determined in a study of cytomegalovirus exposure and HLA in healthy donors. Overall study findings and caveats: Certain sequence variants were highly shared and formed a cluster, and this cluster was likely a sequencing artifact.

To note about this clone: Antigen specificity is unknown.

With 60 Vbeta and 13 Jbeta primers, the PCR was carried out. The data were produced by immunoSEQ multiplex PCR, yet TCRdb's version contains in-frame clones alone and is incomplete. Seen here are some 110,000 clones, around a tenth observed once, and the top ten hold less than 4%. The TCR comes from a man aged 25 to 40 in good health and CMV-seronegative. Sequencing was carried out using PBMCs.

In DNA form, the CDR3 reads TGTGCCAGCAGTCGGAAATGGACAGGGGAATACGAGCAGTACTTC. Translation gives CASSRKWTGEYEQYF. This chain links TRBV27 with TRBJ2-7; TRBD1 matches at 9 bases. The length of the CDR3 is 15 residues. V gave up 5 bases and J gave up 4 bases; unmatched junction bases: 9. CDR1 and CDR2 from the germline V gene are MNHEY and SMNVEV (reference sequence).